This T cell receptor (beta chain) is from a study of blood T cell repertoires in COVID-19 (dated by TCRdb to 2020 to 2021). Describing the broader study: Recovered participants in ImmuneRACE Cohort 3 were defined as having two consecutive negative NP/OP PCR tests, clearance from a healthcare professional, or resolution of symptoms. Collaborator samples came from the United States, Italy and Spain and covered acute and convalescent phases of COVID-19. The prospective study material was composed of cDNA or gDNA derived from T cells, B-cell-depleted T cells, or PBMCs. Subjects who had been exposed to COVID-19, were actively infected with it, or had recovered from it provided the deeply sampled blood TCRbeta repertoires that made up the dataset. The repertoires were made available in a free public database intended to serve as a resource for research on the immune response to SARS-CoV-2. The samples were drawn from the first 160 participants of the ongoing ImmuneRACE study and from 1,254 subjects provided by 6 global collaborators. Nearly every sample came with metadata listing a de-identified subject ID, COVID-19 status, age in years and sex. HLA class I and class II types, where available, came from metadata supplied by the sample provider rather than from assay-based typing.

The study at large found these results: The quantity of clinical and demographic metadata differed by source and by participant and was supplied without curation.

Participants in the prospective study were aged roughly 18 to 100 years, lived in 24 United States geographic areas, and enrolled through a virtual design. Cohort assignment in the prospective study relied on participant-reported clinical history from a screening survey and a study questionnaire. In the prospective study, whole blood, serum and a nasopharyngeal or oropharyngeal swab were collected from each participant by mobile phlebotomists. Over a roughly two-month period, participants in the prospective study had the option of providing additional blood draws and questionnaires. Before DNA extraction, prospective study blood samples were shipped either frozen or at room temperature. The immunoSEQ Assay, a bias-controlled multiplex PCR, was used to amplify TCRbeta CDR3 regions from genomic DNA. The published analysis was carried out like this. The number of nucleated cells in each sample was estimated from the amplification of reference gene primers within the assay. To quantify the absolute abundance of each unique TCRbeta CDR3 rearrangement, sequence reads were collapsed and filtered. Productive Simpson clonality was computed per sample as the square root of Simpson's diversity index over productive rearrangements. In TCRdb, the immuneACCESS table is reduced to in-frame sequences with V and J assigned. These tables do not hold every clone; where another copy was compared, an unresolved V gene accounts for under half, and the others remain unexplained. From that table come the V and J calls and clone size; the DNA was used to work out D and trimming. This sample comprises about 210,000 clones, around 86% of them detected only once. Roughly 7.1% of the sample belongs to the ten largest clones.

This clone has a single count. It lacks a known antigen. One base away there is no much larger clone; base qualities are not given. Trimming costs V 3 bases and J 3 bases, and their ends lie 12 bases apart. CDR1 and CDR2 are read off the germline V gene as MDHEN and SYDVKM. The CDR3 starts with the cysteine, ends with the phenylalanine, and has 15 residues. The sequence is cut down to CDR3 DNA, 45 bases in frame from base 1. This clonotype was obtained from a man aged 25 to 40 in a cohort exposed to, infected with or recovered from COVID-19 (not recorded which). The sample was PBMCs or T cells enriched from blood (not recorded which). Recombination joined TRBV28 with TRBJ2-1, with no confident D gene call. The DNA sequence is TGTGCCAGCAGTTTTAATCTTGCGAACTACAATGAGCAGTTCTTC. It codes for CASSFNLANYNEQFF.